This TCR beta chain stems from a study of blood T cells in healthy people across ages. Germline CDR1 reads SGHVS; CDR2 reads FNYEAQ. Trimming removed 4 bases from V and 2 bases from J, with 8 bases in between. This CDR3 is built from 13 residues. A remark on this clonotype: Antigen unknown. Since a much larger clone is just one base distant, this may be a read error.

General study results and limits: Nothing was known about donor CMV status, and this possibly confounded expanded clonotype changes. Among long-lived donors, naive CD4+ cells were more numerous and diversity higher than in aged donors.

Primers used in a second PCR of roughly 6 to 11 cycles were a sample-barcoded 5' primer and a J-beta primer mix. TCRdb redid the calling of the 5' RACE reads with MiXCR, one entry per CDR3 protein. The table has roughly 1.5 million distinct CDR3 sequences, about 45% seen once; the top ten hold more than 4%. Sequenced: blood. The TCR comes from a woman younger than 30 in good health. The chain has TRBV7-6 and TRBJ1-1, with D unresolved. The CDR3 region is CASSCDGNTEAFF. The CDR3 coding sequence is TGTGCCAGCAGCTGTGACGGCAACACTGAAGCTTTCTTT.